Presented here are 5 T cell receptor beta chains from one specimen sequenced in a study of T-cell reconstitution after alpha-beta-depleted transplantation in children. This sample's TCRbeta library carried unique molecular identifier barcodes. A single record per CDR3 protein comes from TCRdb applying MiXCR to the PCR reads. There are 210,000 or so distinct CDR3 sequences in the sample; roughly 11% occur only once, and approximately 30% lies in the top ten. Material: PBMCs, obtained before TCRalphabeta/CD19-depleted stem cell transplant. The receptors shown here come from a child in the first two years of life with acute myeloid leukemia, due to receive a stem cell transplant.

This clonotype was seen repeatedly, ten times or more. The chain links TRBV20-1 to TRBJ2-3; the match to TRBD2 covers 13 bases. The CDR3 extends over 14 amino acids. Germline-derived CDR1 and CDR2 are DFQATT and SNEGSKA (reference sequence). V dropped 6 bases and J dropped 6; count of bases not matched to a gene: 6. This chain's CDR3 is CSARTSGSGDTQYF. CDR3 DNA sequence: TGCAGTGCACGGACTAGCGGGAGTGGGGATACGCAGTATTTT.

This clonotype was recorded at least ten times. The chain recombines TRBV10-3 with TRBJ1-2; D possibly corresponds to TRBD1 (5 bases). Germline V CDR1 and CDR2: ENHRY, SYGVKD. The CDR3 totals 14 residues. With 8 bases removed from V and 8 bases from J, the gap between germline ends came to 21 bases. CDR3 in amino acids: CAIYLGRDGQGYTF. Written as DNA, the CDR3 is TGTGCCATCTACCTAGGAAGGGACGGGCAAGGCTACACCTTC.

The V call is TRBV4-1, the J call TRBJ2-2; 7 positions agree with TRBD1. V lost 0 bases to trimming and J lost 8 bases; unmatched junction nucleotides: 9. The CDR3 runs 16 residues. Germline values: CDR1 MGHRA, CDR2 YSYEKL. This chain's CDR3 is CASSQDPRTGEGELFF. Written as DNA, the CDR3 is TGCGCCAGCAGCCAAGATCCCCGAACAGGGGAGGGGGAGCTGTTTTTT.

This clonotype has at least ten counts. The CDR3 DNA is TGCAGCGTTGAAGGGGTCCTGGGGGGAAACACCATATATTTT. This encodes CSVEGVLGGNTIYF. V usage is TRBV29-1 and J usage is TRBJ1-3; D is uncertain. Between the trimmed V and J ends, which lost 1 base and 4 bases, there was a span of 11 bases. Germline CDR1 reads SQVTM; CDR2 reads ANQGSEA. The CDR3 covers 14 residues.

With regard to this clonotype: This CDR3 fails to terminate in the conserved phenylalanine or tryptophan, so it likely reflects a read error. The chain has TRBV12-3 or TRBV12-4 and TRBJ2-1; D call uncertain. The CDR3 covers 13 residues. V dropped 3 bases and J dropped 4 bases, with 7 bases sitting between them. The CDR3 region is CASSFFRYNEQFS. CDR3 nucleotides: TGTGCCAGCAGTTTTTTCCGGTACAATGAGCAGTTCTCC.